These 27 T cell receptor beta chains were all obtained from the same sample, sequenced in a study of T cells in Graves' hyperthyroidism and ophthalmopathy (dated by TCRdb to about 2019). Libraries came from multiplex PCR. TCRdb lists the instrument as Illumina HiSeq 2000. Amplification of TCR beta CDR3 regions was carried out from RNA transcripts. The TCR CDR3 was subjected to a first round of RT-PCR using the HTBI primer set and the Qiagen OneStep RT-PCR kit. TCRdb cleaned the public reads at Q25 with fastp, built clones with MiXCR and kept in-frame beta chains. Here each entry gathers all rows of one CDR3 protein and keeps the most common genes and DNA. The sample profile shows fewer than 200,000 distinct CDR3 sequences; roughly 9.4% of them were found once. Approximately 20% of the sample belongs to the ten largest clones. The sample comprised blood. These receptors originate from a woman aged 18-30 years with Graves' hyperthyroidism that later progressed to Graves' ophthalmopathy.

This sequence joins TRBV7-2 and TRBJ2-7; weak D call: TRBD2 (5 bases). This CDR3 is built from 13 residues. Germline CDR1 and CDR2: SGHTA and FQGNSA. Trimming stripped 1 base from V and 7 bases from J, with 11 bases between. The DNA of the CDR3 is TGTGCCAGCAGCTTAGTGGTAGCGAGTGAGCAGTACTTC. Translated, it gives CASSLVVASEQYF. The variable domain in full, completed from reference TRBV7-2 and TRBJ2-7, reads GAGVSQSPSNKVTEKGKDVELRCDPISGHTALYWYRQSLGQGLEFLIYFQGNSAPDKSGLPSDRFSAERTGGSVSTLTIQRTQQEDSAVYLCASSLVVASEQYFGPGTRLTVT.

On this clonotype: Since a much larger clone is just one base distant, this may be a read error. The chain employs TRBV11-1 and TRBJ2-7; D remains ambiguous. The CDR3 is made up of 14 amino acids. The ends were cut back, 1 base at V and 6 bases at J, with 13 bases in the middle. Germline V CDR1 and CDR2: SGHAT, FQDESV (reference sequence). The CDR3 nucleotides are TGTGCCAGCAGCTTAGATAGGACCAACGGCGAGCAGTACTTC. Amino acids: CASSLDRTNGEQYF.

This clonotype was seen ten or more times. J is TRBJ2-7 and V is TRBV7-9; 7 bases align to TRBD1. The CDR3 spans 13 residues. Germline V gene data show CDR1 as SEHNR and CDR2 as FQNEAQ (reference sequence). V dropped 9 bases and J dropped 2; count of bases not matched to a gene: 7. CDR3: CASGGQATYEQYF. The CDR3 DNA sequence: TGTGCCAGTGGCGGACAGGCTACCTACGAGCAGTACTTC. Drawing the rest from reference TRBV7-9 and TRBJ2-7, the complete variable domain is DTGVSQNPRHKITKRGQNVTFRCDPISEHNRLYWYRQTLGQGPEFLTYFQNEAQLEKSRLLSDRFSAERPKGSFSTLEIQRTEQGDSAMYLCASGGQATYEQYFGPGTRLTVT.

Worth noting for this clonotype: This may be a read error: a much more frequent sequence differs by one nucleotide. The chain carries TRBV3-1 and TRBJ2-7; 8 positions match TRBD2. The germline V gene encodes CDR1 LGHDT and CDR2 YNNKEL (reference sequence). The CDR3 runs to 16 residues. The CDR3 spells CASSQDPLAGPYEQHF. DNA of the CDR3: TGTGCCAGCAGCCAAGATCCTTTAGCGGGACCTTACGAGCAGCACTTC.

The rearrangement uses TRBV5-5 and TRBJ2-6, with a weak D call TRBD1 (5 bases). Germline CDR1 is SGHKS and CDR2 is YYEKEE (reference sequence). V shed 3 bases and J shed 4 bases, with 17 bases lying between them. This CDR3 has 17 amino acids. This CDR3 reads CASSSTVLSTGANVLTF. CDR3 DNA: TGTGCCAGCAGCTCGACAGTTCTCAGTACGGGGGCCAACGTCCTGACTTTC.

The table lists this clonotype with a few counts. This could be a read error, since a much larger clone is one nucleotide away. In DNA form, the CDR3 reads TGTGCCAGCAGTCTACCCTCTGCAGGTGACCATGAGCAGTTCTTC. This translates into CASSLPSAGDHEQFF. The rearrangement links TRBV28 to TRBJ2-1; D is uncertain. There are 15 residues in the CDR3. Trimming cost V 5 bases and J 8 bases, with 19 bases left between them. Germline V lookup: CDR1 MDHEN, CDR2 SYDVKM.

This clonotype was counted many times. The chain combines TRBV4-1 with TRBJ1-5; D uncertain. The CDR3 contains 14 residues. Trimming left V 3 bases short and J 4 bases short, with 10 bases between. Germline CDR1 MGHRA, CDR2 YSYEKL. The CDR3 region has the DNA TGCGCCAGCAGCCAGGGAGGGTTTAATCAGCCCCAGCATTTT. This encodes CASSQGGFNQPQHF.

This clonotype was recorded many times. This rearrangement joins TRBV10-2 to TRBJ1-1; D gene unclear. This CDR3 is built from 13 residues. V was trimmed by 7 bases and J by 2 bases, leaving 11 bases between them. Per germline, CDR1 WSHSY and CDR2 SAAADI. The CDR3 nucleotides read TGCGCCAGCACCAGGCAGGCAAACACTGAAGCTTTCTTT. Translated: CASTRQANTEAFF.

This clonotype was seen a few times. V usage is TRBV4-1 and J usage is TRBJ1-2; D not resolved. The CDR3 has 14 residues. The V end lost 1 base, the J end lost 5 bases, and 11 bases lay between the germline ends. Germline values: CDR1 MGHRA, CDR2 YSYEKL. CDR3 coding DNA: TGCGCCAGCAGCCAAGCCCCAGGCCGATATGGCTACACCTTC. This gives the protein CASSQAPGRYGYTF.

This clonotype was detected ten times or more. The CDR3 bases are TGCAGTGCTTCTAGCGGGACGAACACCGGGGAGCTGTTTTTT. It translates to CSASSGTNTGELFF. The V gene is TRBV20-1, the J gene TRBJ2-2, with 9 bases lining up with TRBD2. CDR3 size: 14 residues. Losses at the gene ends were 5 bases for V and 0 bases for J; bases not matched to a gene: 1. Germline CDR1 DFQATT, CDR2 SNEGSKA (reference sequence).

V usage is TRBV20-1 and J usage is TRBJ1-4, with D possibly being TRBD1 (6 bases). The CDR3 is made up of 19 amino acids. The germline gives CDR1 DFQATT, CDR2 SNEGSKA (reference sequence). V lost 1 base and J lost 6, with 27 bases in between. The CDR3 region has the DNA TGCAGTGCTAGAGCCTTCCGGACAGCGGGAGACCCACGGGATGAAAAACTGTTTTTT. It translates to CSARAFRTAGDPRDEKLFF.

This clonotype was seen many times. The gene calls are TRBV5-1 and TRBJ2-3; D unclear. Looked up from germline, CDR1 is SGHRS and CDR2 is YFSETQ. Trimming took off 2 bases at V and 1 base at J, with 11 bases between the two ends. The CDR3 contains 15 residues. DNA of the CDR3: TGCGCCAGCAGCTTAACTTTCCCAGGCACAGATACGCAGTATTTT. Amino acids: CASSLTFPGTDTQYF.

The table lists this clonotype with a few counts. V and J are TRBV4-2 and TRBJ2-2; no reliable D call. Germline V CDR1 and CDR2: LGHNA, YNFKEQ. The CDR3 totals 16 residues. The ends were cut back, 1 base at V and 0 bases at J, with 9 bases in the middle. The CDR3 protein is CASSQVSRPNTGELFF. CDR3 nucleotides: TGTGCCAGCAGCCAAGTCTCTAGACCGAACACCGGGGAGCTGTTTTTT.

V is TRBV4-2 and J is TRBJ1-1; possible D gene TRBD1, 5 bases. Trimming removed 0 bases at V and 3 bases at J, with 17 bases between. Germline V lookup: CDR1 LGHNA, CDR2 YNFKEQ. This CDR3 region has 17 residues. CDR3 in DNA: TGTGCCAGCAGCCAAGAAGATTGGTCGGGCAGGGACACTGAAGCTTTCTTT. It encodes CASSQEDWSGRDTEAFF.

The sample holds many counts of this clonotype. V and J are TRBV2 and TRBJ2-3; D gene ambiguous. This CDR3 contains 13 residues. V was cut by 6 bases and J by 2 bases, with 9 bases left in between. Looked up from germline, CDR1 is SNHLY and CDR2 is FYNNEI. CDR3 protein: CASRRVDTDTQYF. CDR3 nucleotides: TGTGCCAGCAGAAGGGTAGACACAGATACGCAGTATTTT.

At least ten counts were recorded for this clonotype. The chain is built from TRBV7-8 and TRBJ1-2, with no clear D. V was pared by 5 bases and J by 4 bases, with 11 bases between. The CDR3 totals 13 residues. Germline V gene sequence: CDR1 SGHVS, CDR2 FQNEAQ. CDR3 sequence reads: CASSDRITYGYTF. In nucleotides, the CDR3 is TGTGCCAGCAGCGATCGCATCACCTATGGCTACACCTTC.

This clonotype was picked up many times. V and J are TRBV3-1 and TRBJ2-1; no clear D gene. Germline lookup yields CDR1 LGHDT and CDR2 YNNKEL (reference sequence). V dropped 0 bases and J dropped 1 base, with 7 bases sitting between them. CDR3 length: 15 residues. The CDR3 is CASSQELRSYNEQFF. The CDR3 nucleotides are TGTGCCAGCAGCCAAGAATTACGGTCCTACAATGAGCAGTTCTTC.

This clonotype was recorded many times. This rearrangement joins TRBV27 to TRBJ1-6; D gene ambiguous. The CDR3 has 15 residues. The germline CDR1 and CDR2 sequences are MNHEY and SMNVEV (reference sequence). V lost 4 bases, J lost 8 bases, and 15 bases lay in between. The CDR3 sequence: CASSSRQRTDSPLHF. CDR3 in DNA: TGTGCCAGCAGTTCCCGGCAGAGGACGGATTCACCCCTCCACTTT.

This clonotype was counted a few times. The chain joins TRBV19 to TRBJ2-7, with D possibly TRBD2 on 6 matching bases. V was clipped by 7 bases and J by 3 bases, with 22 bases between them. The CDR3 totals 16 residues. Germline V gene sequence: CDR1 LNHDA, CDR2 SQIVND (reference sequence). The CDR3 here is CASKERVGGLRYEQYF. The CDR3 DNA reads TGTGCCAGTAAGGAGAGGGTGGGGGGTTTGCGCTACGAGCAGTACTTC.

This clonotype has ten or more counts. The chain uses TRBV27 and TRBJ1-1; weak D call: TRBD1 (5 bases). The CDR3 has 13 residues. Germline-derived CDR1 and CDR2 are MNHEY and SMNVEV (reference sequence). With 2 bases removed from V and 10 bases from J, the gap between germline ends came to 14 bases. CDR3 in DNA: TGTGCCAGCAGTTTAGGCCGACAGCGCTCAGCTTTCTTT. Its translation is CASSLGRQRSAFF.

This clonotype was detected ten times or more. The chain recombines TRBV27 with TRBJ2-7; D might be TRBD1 or TRBD2, each matching 6 bases. This CDR3 contains 16 residues. V was pared by 4 bases and J by 3 bases, with 19 bases between. Germline CDR1 MNHEY, CDR2 SMNVEV (reference sequence). For the CDR3, the DNA is TGTGCCAGCAGTTCGGGGGCTTGGCAGGGGAGCTACGAGCAGTACTTC. It codes for CASSSGAWQGSYEQYF.

This clonotype occurred many times. The V gene is TRBV2, the J gene TRBJ1-1; possibly TRBD1 for D (5 bases). The germline V gene encodes CDR1 SNHLY and CDR2 FYNNEI. Trimming removed 7 bases from V and 3 bases from J, with 15 bases in between. The CDR3 is made up of 14 amino acids. CDR3 nucleotide sequence: TGTGCCAGCATGGTCGAGGGGAGCGACACTGAAGCTTTCTTT. It specifies CASMVEGSDTEAFF.

This clonotype was observed many times. The rearrangement joins TRBV6-1 to TRBJ1-2; TRBD1 agrees at 12 bases. V gave up 6 bases and J gave up 6 bases; unmatched junction bases: 5. CDR3 length: 14 residues. Germline CDR1 reads MNHNS; CDR2 reads SASEGT. The CDR3 sequence is CASSKGQGADGYTF. In DNA, the CDR3 is TGTGCCAGCAGCAAGGGACAGGGGGCGGATGGCTACACCTTC.

This clonotype was found many times. This chain links TRBV27 with TRBJ1-2; D is unclear. CDR3 size: 15 residues. The V gene's germline CDR1 is MNHEY and CDR2 SMNVEV (reference sequence). Trimming stripped 6 bases from V and 2 bases from J, with 16 bases between. The CDR3 loop is CASSDLQSLNYGYTF. The CDR3 DNA follows: TGTGCCAGCAGCGATTTACAGAGCCTCAACTATGGCTACACCTTC.

This clonotype was recorded at least ten times. The chain recombines TRBV7-2 with TRBJ2-2; D gene uncertain. The ends were cut back, 5 bases at V and 0 bases at J, with 16 bases in the middle. This CDR3 has 17 amino acids. The germline V gene has CDR1 SGHTA and CDR2 FQGNSA. Written as DNA, the CDR3 is TGTGCCAGCAGCCCCGCCTTCTCAAGGGCGAACACCGGGGAGCTGTTTTTT. This translates into CASSPAFSRANTGELFF.

This clonotype has a handful of counts. This chain joins TRBV20-1 and TRBJ2-2; 11 bases map to TRBD2. Germline V gene lookup returns CDR1 DFQATT and CDR2 SNEGSKA (reference sequence). The CDR3 spans 16 residues. Trimming at V came to 2 bases and at J to 2 bases, leaving 4 bases not matched to a gene. The CDR3 DNA sequence: TGCAGTGCTAGAAGCGGGACTAGCGGTAACACCGGGGAGCTGTTTTTT. It specifies CSARSGTSGNTGELFF.

CDR3 DNA: TGTGCCAGCTCACCTAGGCCGCTAGCGTCCTCCTACGAGCAGTACTTC. This codes for CASSPRPLASSYEQYF. The chain has TRBV18 and TRBJ2-7; D is possibly TRBD2 (6 bases). Germline V gene lookup returns CDR1 KGHSH and CDR2 LQKENI. This CDR3 contains 16 residues. V was shortened by 3 bases and J by 0 bases, with 15 bases between the two germline ends. The variable domain in full, completed from reference TRBV18 and TRBJ2-7, reads NAGVMQNPRHLVRRRGQEARLRCSPMKGHSHVYWYRQLPEEGLKFMVYLQKENIIDESGMPKERFSAEFPKEGPSILRIQQVVRGDSAAYFCASSPRPLASSYEQYFGPGTRLTVT.